Listed below are T cell receptor beta chains from one sample, sequenced in a study of CD8 T cells in Susac syndrome. MiXCR, run by TCRdb on the immunoSEQ multiplex PCR reads, gives a single entry per CDR3 protein. Here the sample spans around 150,000 distinct CDR3 sequences, roughly 96% being singletons. Sequenced input: CD4+ T cells from PBMCs. These receptors originate from a human donor with multiple sclerosis. The CDR3 runs from the conserved cysteine through the conserved F or W. The order of the fields is clone size, D gene, V gene, J gene, CDR3 protein, CDR3 DNA. A D gene is named only where the DNA matches it firmly. Some rows have no size entry. The others give once, few or many, or a class for an expanded clone.

clone size: -; D gene: -; V gene: TRBV27; J gene: TRBJ2-2; CDR3 protein: CASSRDAGELFF; CDR3 DNA: TGTGCCAGCAGTAGGGACGCCGGGGAGCTGTTTTTT
clone size: -; D gene: TRBD2; V gene: TRBV15; J gene: TRBJ2-1; CDR3 protein: CATSTGLAGGRNNEQFF; CDR3 DNA: TGTGCCACCAGCACGGGACTAGCGGGGGGGCGGAACAATGAGCAGTTCTTC
clone size: -; D gene: -; V gene: TRBV27; J gene: TRBJ2-7; CDR3 protein: CASSPGRYSEQYF; CDR3 DNA: TGTGCCAGCAGTCCAGGACGGTACAGCGAGCAGTACTTC
clone size: -; D gene: -; V gene: TRBV7-2; J gene: TRBJ2-5; CDR3 protein: CASSSTPQVQETQYF; CDR3 DNA: TGTGCCAGCAGCTCCACCCCCCAGGTTCAAGAGACCCAGTACTTC
clone size: -; D gene: TRBD1; V gene: TRBV19; J gene: TRBJ2-3; CDR3 protein: CASSPRQGGSTDTQYF; CDR3 DNA: TGTGCCAGTAGTCCAAGACAGGGGGGGAGCACAGATACGCAGTATTTT
clone size: -; D gene: -; V gene: TRBV3-1; J gene: TRBJ2-2; CDR3 protein: CASSRGGNTGELFF; CDR3 DNA: TGTGCCAGCAGCCGGGGAGGAAACACCGGGGAGCTGTTTTTT
clone size: -; D gene: -; V gene: TRBV29-1; J gene: TRBJ1-3; CDR3 protein: CSASRDNGNTIYF; CDR3 DNA: TGCAGCGCTTCTCGGGACAATGGAAACACCATATATTTT
clone size: once; D gene: TRBD1; V gene: TRBV7-9; J gene: TRBJ2-3; CDR3 protein: CASTTGTGANTDTQYF; CDR3 DNA: TGTGCCAGCACCACCGGGACAGGGGCAAACACAGATACGCAGTATTTT
clone size: -; D gene: TRBD1; V gene: TRBV7-9; J gene: TRBJ1-5; CDR3 protein: CASSLGTGDYSNQPQHF; CDR3 DNA: TGTGCCAGCAGCTTAGGGACAGGGGATTATAGCAATCAGCCCCAGCATTTT
clone size: -; D gene: TRBD2; V gene: TRBV27; J gene: TRBJ2-1; CDR3 protein: CASARTSGAYNEQFF; CDR3 DNA: TGTGCCAGCGCCAGGACTAGCGGGGCCTACAATGAGCAGTTCTTC
clone size: -; D gene: TRBD2; V gene: TRBV24-1; J gene: TRBJ2-1; CDR3 protein: CATSDPRAGGTYNEQFF; CDR3 DNA: TGTGCCACCAGTGACCCCCGGGCGGGAGGGACTTACAATGAGCAGTTCTTC
clone size: -; D gene: -; V gene: TRBV9; J gene: TRBJ1-1; CDR3 protein: CASGHPNTEAFF; CDR3 DNA: TGTGCCAGCGGCCACCCGAACACTGAAGCTTTCTTT
clone size: -; D gene: TRBD1; V gene: TRBV7-2; J gene: TRBJ1-6; CDR3 protein: CASSSDRGENSPLHF; CDR3 DNA: TGTGCCAGCAGCTCCGACAGGGGCGAAAATTCACCCCTCCACTTT
clone size: -; D gene: TRBD1; V gene: TRBV20-1; J gene: TRBJ1-2; CDR3 protein: CSARDYRGPDGYTF; CDR3 DNA: TGCAGTGCTAGAGATTACAGGGGGCCCGATGGCTACACCTTC
clone size: -; D gene: -; V gene: TRBV24-1; J gene: TRBJ1-2; CDR3 protein: CATSEQGSNYGYTF; CDR3 DNA: TGTGCCACCAGTGAACAGGGCTCTAACTATGGCTACACCTTC
clone size: -; D gene: -; V gene: TRBV6-1; J gene: TRBJ2-1; CDR3 protein: CASSEYRLEQFF; CDR3 DNA: TGTGCCAGCAGTGAATACCGCCTAGAGCAGTTCTTC
clone size: -; D gene: -; V gene: TRBV30; J gene: TRBJ2-2; CDR3 protein: CAWSVRRLNTGELFF; CDR3 DNA: TGTGCCTGGAGTGTACGGAGACTTAACACCGGGGAGCTGTTTTTT
clone size: -; D gene: -; V gene: TRBV14; J gene: TRBJ2-1; CDR3 protein: CASSPLRSVSYNEQFF; CDR3 DNA: TGTGCCAGCAGCCCCTTGCGTAGCGTCTCCTACAATGAGCAGTTCTTC
clone size: -; D gene: TRBD1; V gene: TRBV28; J gene: TRBJ2-4; CDR3 protein: CASSLPTGVGAIQYF; CDR3 DNA: TGTGCCAGCAGTCTCCCGACAGGGGTGGGTGCCATTCAGTACTTC
clone size: -; D gene: TRBD1; V gene: TRBV28; J gene: TRBJ2-7; CDR3 protein: CASRTGTGSYEQYF; CDR3 DNA: TGTGCCAGCAGGACCGGGACAGGTTCCTACGAGCAGTACTTC
clone size: -; D gene: -; V gene: TRBV3-1; J gene: TRBJ1-2; CDR3 protein: CASSQDGGRPFYGYTF; CDR3 DNA: TGTGCCAGCAGCCAAGATGGTGGCAGGCCCTTCTATGGCTACACCTTC
clone size: -; D gene: TRBD1; V gene: TRBV12-3/TRBV12-4; J gene: TRBJ2-1; CDR3 protein: CASSVRQGNEQFF; CDR3 DNA: TGTGCCAGCAGTGTACGACAGGGGAATGAGCAGTTCTTC
clone size: once; D gene: -; V gene: TRBV4-3; J gene: TRBJ1-1; CDR3 protein: CASSQDTGWNTEAFF; CDR3 DNA: TGCGCCAGCAGCCAAGATACAGGATGGAACACTGAAGCTTTCTTT
clone size: -; D gene: TRBD2; V gene: TRBV28; J gene: TRBJ2-1; CDR3 protein: CASSLRRIAGHYNEQFF; CDR3 DNA: TGTGCCAGCAGTTTGAGAAGAATAGCGGGGCATTACAATGAGCAGTTCTTC
clone size: -; D gene: -; V gene: TRBV20-1; J gene: TRBJ2-1; CDR3 protein: CSANAPQNSYNEQFF; CDR3 DNA: TGCAGTGCCAACGCCCCCCAGAACTCCTACAATGAGCAGTTCTTC
clone size: once; D gene: -; V gene: TRBV2; J gene: TRBJ2-5; CDR3 protein: CASSVGDRETQYF; CDR3 DNA: TGTGCCAGCAGTGTAGGGGACCGGGAGACCCAGTACTTC
clone size: -; D gene: -; V gene: TRBV5-1; J gene: TRBJ2-7; CDR3 protein: CASSLGPGSSYEQYF; CDR3 DNA: TGCGCCAGCAGCTTGGGACCGGGGTCCTCCTACGAGCAGTACTTC
clone size: -; D gene: -; V gene: TRBV28; J gene: TRBJ2-5; CDR3 protein: CASSPDRRRSETQYF; CDR3 DNA: TGTGCCAGCAGCCCTGACAGGCGAAGGTCGGAGACCCAGTACTTC
clone size: -; D gene: -; V gene: TRBV6-1; J gene: TRBJ1-5; CDR3 protein: CASSKEGTPIISNQPQHF; CDR3 DNA: TGTGCCAGCTCGAAGGAGGGGACACCCATCATTAGCAATCAGCCCCAGCATTTT
clone size: -; D gene: -; V gene: TRBV7-9; J gene: TRBJ1-5; CDR3 protein: CASSPPEFNQPQHF; CDR3 DNA: TGTGCCAGCAGCCCCCCAGAGTTCAATCAGCCCCAGCATTTT
clone size: -; D gene: -; V gene: TRBV30; J gene: TRBJ1-2; CDR3 protein: CAWSQRNYGYTF; CDR3 DNA: TGTGCCTGGAGTCAACGCAACTATGGCTACACCTTC
clone size: -; D gene: -; V gene: TRBV4-1; J gene: TRBJ2-5; CDR3 protein: CASSQDLSQETQYF; CDR3 DNA: TGCGCCAGCAGCCAAGATCTCTCTCAAGAGACCCAGTACTTC
clone size: -; D gene: TRBD1; V gene: TRBV5-1; J gene: TRBJ2-3; CDR3 protein: CASSLGDRTTDTQYF; CDR3 DNA: TGCGCCAGCAGCTTGGGGGACAGGACCACAGATACGCAGTATTTT
clone size: -; D gene: -; V gene: TRBV24-1; J gene: TRBJ1-5; CDR3 protein: CATSDWNVDSNQPQHF; CDR3 DNA: TGTGCCACCAGTGATTGGAACGTGGATAGCAATCAGCCCCAGCATTTT
clone size: -; D gene: TRBD1; V gene: TRBV18; J gene: TRBJ2-7; CDR3 protein: CASSPQGQASYEQYF; CDR3 DNA: TGTGCCAGCTCACCACAGGGACAGGCCTCCTACGAGCAGTACTTC